This TCR beta chain came from a study of cytomegalovirus exposure and HLA in healthy donors (TCRdb year 2017). Notes on the research overall: An earlier analysis of approximately 640 of the donors reported about 250 Gb of sequence data and around 110 million unique TCR beta sequences from about 180 million T cells. Around 320 gigabases of sequencing data and approximately 85 million unique TCR sequences were included in an early release covering 550 to 650 HLA-typed donors. The genetic ancestry cluster associated with self-reported Caucasian donors included 65% to 90% of the 300 to 400 genotyped donors. The study aimed to test whether cataloging public T cell receptors could reveal signatures of past pathogen exposure. Using immunosequencing, the study profiled T cell repertoires from 640 or so subjects and related those repertoires to cytomegalovirus serostatus. Besides the first cohort of more than 650 subjects, a separate validation cohort made up of over 95 different subjects was used. To predict cytomegalovirus infection status, the study brought together high-throughput TCR immunosequencing, statistical association of individual TCRs with disease status, and machine learning. A later analysis re-analyzed previously published TCR beta repertoires from several hundred donors and added high-resolution HLA genotyping to study TCR occurrence patterns. In the later analysis, no new phenotypic data were used to find candidate immune exposures; instead, reliance was placed on TCR beta sequences and their occurrence across donors. In an earlier analysis of over 550 of the donors, high-throughput TCR beta sequencing was used to judge whether each TCR beta V gene segment behaved as functional or pseudogenic. Donor age, sex, ethnicity and CMV serostatus were compiled alongside the repertoire data. A later genetic analysis used genome-wide SNP genotypes for about 60% of the roughly 700 donors, treating that subset as a discovery cohort. Every repertoire in the discovery cohort had been generated on one and the same sequencing platform. Both class I and class II loci were covered by HLA typing, at four-digit resolution. The number of typed donors differed by locus: about 629-640 for A, B, C, DRB1 and DQB1; 522 for DQA1; around 610 for DPA1; and around 470 for DPB1. Several DR-DQ haplotypes were treated as single units for association and clustering because of strong linkage in the cohort. Across roughly 420 genotyped donors of the cohort, an average of about 250,000 unique TCR beta nucleotide sequences per donor were sequenced, and about a sixth of those sequences were non-productive.

Here is what the overall study found, with its caveats: A further reported finding was that TCR beta sequences accurately predicted the HLA-A and HLA-B alleles for most subjects in the first cohort. Compared with equally common non-associated chains, HLA-associated TCR beta chains in a later analysis were more clonally expanded and had lower generation probabilities. Most TCR sequences were observed very rarely across donors, whereas some public TCRs were present in many individuals. In a later analysis, the rate of TCR association differed among HLA loci, with DRB1 alleles having the most associated TCRs and HLA-C alleles having the fewest. Correlated functional status among segregating V segments might reflect linkage disequilibrium, but an unknown experimental factor could not be ruled out. In this cohort, only TCR beta chains were sequenced, and detectable features were limited by the absence of alpha or paired-chain data. Roughly uniform sequencing depth across donors was assumed in presence/absence analyses, although this assumption may not hold. The authors suggested that the approach could potentially be generalized to other disease states and immunological phenotypes. Some IMGT-functional V segments, including TRBV6-2 and TRBV6-3, could not be told apart with the 87-base-pair reads, so those segments were excluded. In a later analysis, most CMV-associated TCR beta chains were found to appear HLA-restricted, with HLA associations seemingly driven largely by CMV exposure. For the cohort, immune exposure information was limited to CMV serostatus. In a later genetic analysis, fewer N-insertions in productive TCRs were reported among donors in an Asian-associated ancestry cluster than the roughly 670-donor mean. Cytomegalovirus status was reported to be diagnosed by the classifier with high specificity and sensitivity in both the original and validation cohorts. An association between a missense DCLRE1C variant and V-gene and J-gene trimming of TCR beta chains was found in a later genetic analysis and replicated in an independent cohort. Roughly 15 rarely observed V segments, including chromosome 9 orphons, were excluded from the earlier analysis of about 600 of the donors because counts were too low. A later analysis associated 16,951 TCR beta sequences with specific HLA alleles at a false discovery rate of 0.05. A total of fewer than 200 TCR beta chains were listed by the study as associated with cytomegalovirus. Because HLA typing was unavailable for some donors at each locus, only the typed subset was used in association tests. A later analysis reported that several top co-occurrence clusters appeared linked to parvovirus B19, influenza, CMV and Epstein-Barr virus. A cluster of highly shared sequence variants was judged likely to be a technical artifact of the sequencing pipeline. An earlier analysis of approximately 600 of the donors showed that most TCR beta V segments appeared in productive rearrangements either about 90% or about 30% of the time, which broadly matched IMGT annotations. Strong co-occurrence of HLA alleles, especially DR and DQ, made assigning TCR associations to individual alleles difficult. In vitro tests confirmed that a few of the cytomegalovirus-associated TCR beta chains recognize cytomegalovirus antigens.

From cysteine to phenylalanine, the CDR3 is 16 amino acids long. The only DNA kept is the CDR3, 48 bases in frame from the first base. In the germline V gene (reference sequence), CDR1 corresponds to MNHNY and CDR2 to SVGAGI. Cut back by 0 bases and 0 bases, the V and J ends lie 11 bases apart. The cohort was made up of around 720 healthy bone marrow donors. Cohort members were all nominally healthy when sampled, although unrecorded immune exposures were likely present. The donor was CMV seropositive and belonged to the group of 250 to 300 seropositive cohort members. Every donor gave a peripheral blood sample, and the peripheral blood mononuclear cells from that sample were used for TCR beta sequencing. Genomic DNA extraction from the blood cell samples was performed with the Qiagen DNeasy Blood Extraction Kit. Libraries were prepared through the immunoSEQ multiplex PCR assay. For the multiplex PCR, a mixture combining 60 forward primers for TCR Vbeta segments and 13 reverse primers for TCR Jbeta segments was used. The CDR3 region of rearranged TCR beta genes was amplified from genomic DNA with a multiplex PCR assay. Amplified TCR beta libraries were sequenced as 87-base-pair reads on the Illumina HiSeq System. The original methods were these. A later analysis tallied tens of millions of unique TCR beta chains across the 666 repertoires, and around 9.9 million of those chains were shared by two or more donors. To remove PCR and sequencing errors, raw reads were error-corrected and collapsed into unique sequences using a nearest-neighbor algorithm that merged closely related sequences. V, D and J gene segments were assigned by aligning CDR3 sequences to IMGT reference sequences. For a sequence to be retained, a match of at least six nucleotides to both a V gene segment and a J gene segment was required. Rearrangements were called productive when the CDR3 lacked stop codons and stayed in frame with V and J; all others were non-productive. CDR3 was defined by IMGT convention, running from the second conserved V-encoded cysteine to the conserved J-encoded phenylalanine. Sequences without an unambiguous match to a single V gene segment were excluded from the earlier analysis of over 500 of the donors. In an earlier analysis of a few hundred of the donors, V segments were called functional above 56.7% productive rearrangements and were called segregating when the between-donor standard deviation exceeded 5%. A statistical classification framework was built to diagnose cytomegalovirus status from the catalog of TCR beta chain sequences. In a later analysis, TCR nucleotide sequences were compared against IMGT/GENE-DB human TR gene sequences so that V and J genes could be assigned. In a later analysis, CDR3 sequences and most-parsimonious VDJ recombination scenarios were assigned using the TCRdist pipeline. In a later analysis, each TCR beta chain was defined by its CDR3 amino acid sequence together with its V-gene family, and reads lacking a unique V-gene family were excluded. To address suspected cross-contamination and a sequencing artifact, a later analysis removed roughly 640 highly shared, low-generation-probability nucleotide sequences. In a later analysis, a clonal expansion index for each public chain was calculated from normalized within-repertoire ranks of inferred template counts. Generation probabilities in a later analysis came from a VDJ recombination model fitted to out-of-frame rearrangements, and those results were checked against IGoR. In a later analysis, hypergeometric tests were used to score TCR-TCR, TCR-HLA and TCR-CMV co-occurrence, with a repertoire-size bias correction applied to TCR pairs. In a later analysis, false discovery rates were estimated by permuting HLA or CMV assignments 20 times. In a later analysis, co-occurring TCRs were grouped using DBSCAN, with TCRdist sequence similarity added in when clustering inside HLA-allele-positive subsets. Repertoires with fewer than 30,000 or more than 120,000 public chains were left out of co-occurrence clustering, as were several repertoires with anomalous nucleotide sharing. Held by TCRdb, this immuneACCESS table contains in-frame sequences only and omits some clones. Under half of the omission traces to an unresolved V gene where checked; the cause of the rest is unknown. For V, J and clone size, that table is used; D and trimming come from the DNA. The sample data list some 140,000 clones, and around 81% of these were observed just once. The top ten clonotypes cover around 5.6% of the sample.

Details on this clone: Its recognized antigen is unknown. No much larger clonotype is one base removed from it; base qualities were not supplied.

The sequence derives from a woman aged 35 to 49 in good health and CMV-seropositive. The rearrangement combines TRBV6-6 with TRBJ1-1, with TRBD1 perhaps the D gene, on 5 matching bases. The sample comprised PBMCs. The nucleotide sequence is given as TGTGCCAGCAGTTACTCGCGCGCAGGGCTGAACACTGAAGCTTTCTTT. Its translation is CASSYSRAGLNTEAFF.